These 9 T cell receptor beta chains originate from one sample sequenced in a study of cytomegalovirus exposure and HLA in healthy donors. The data were produced by immunoSEQ multiplex PCR, yet TCRdb's version contains in-frame clones alone and is incomplete. The table lists 250,000 to 350,000 clones, around 86% of them singletons. Material for sequencing was PBMCs. The source of these receptors is a woman aged 18 to 35 in good health and CMV-seronegative.

V usage is TRBV10-2 and J usage is TRBJ2-7, with TRBD1 as a possible D gene (6 bases). CDR1 WSHSY and CDR2 SAAADI come from the germline V gene. V was pared by 6 bases and J by 0 bases, with 18 bases between. This CDR3 contains 16 residues. CDR3 sequence (DNA): TGCGCCAGCAGCACCCAGAGGACAGCGAGCTCCTACGAGCAGTACTTC. Encoded protein: CASSTQRTASSYEQYF.

This clone was seen once. V and J are TRBV6-5 and TRBJ2-7; tentative D call: TRBD2 (6 bases). This CDR3 region has 14 residues. The V and J ends lost 2 bases and 6 bases respectively, with 14 bases between them. Germline assignment: CDR1 MNHEY and CDR2 SVGAGI. This CDR3 is CASSYAGREGEQYF. DNA for the CDR3: TGTGCCAGCAGTTACGCCGGGAGAGAAGGCGAGCAGTACTTC.

The chain recombines TRBV19 with TRBJ1-2; D not resolved. This CDR3 comprises 13 residues. CDR1 and CDR2 (germline): LNHDA, SQIVND (reference sequence). V lost 5 bases and J lost 0, with 7 bases in between. In DNA, the CDR3 is TGTGCCAGTAGTGCGGTTGCTAACTATGGCTACACCTTC. It encodes CASSAVANYGYTF.

This chain joins TRBV7-9 and TRBJ2-7; D is unresolved. V dropped 0 bases and J dropped 2 bases, with 8 bases sitting between them. The V gene's germline CDR1 is SEHNR and CDR2 FQNEAQ (reference sequence). This CDR3 is built from 14 residues. CDR3 sequence (DNA): TGTGCCAGCAGCTTAGCCCGCACAGCCTACGAGCAGTACTTC. This translates into CASSLARTAYEQYF.

The chain carries TRBV6-1 and TRBJ2-3; 11 positions agree with TRBD2. CDR1 and CDR2 from the germline V gene are MNHNS and SASEGT. J gave up 6 bases and V 1 base, and 9 bases lay outside the gene matches. The CDR3 is made up of 17 amino acids. DNA for the CDR3: TGTGCCAGCAGTGAAGTACTAGCGGGAGCCTATAGGGATACGCAGTATTTT. Amino acids: CASSEVLAGAYRDTQYF.

This clone was seen only a few times. CDR3 in DNA: TGTGCCAGCCGCGCGACCTACGAGCAGTACTTC. This gives the protein CASRATYEQYF. This chain connects TRBV6-5 to TRBJ2-7; unclear D gene. The length of the CDR3 is 11 residues. V was cut by 8 bases and J by 2 bases, with 7 bases left in between. The germline V gene has CDR1 MNHEY and CDR2 SVGAGI.

This chain connects TRBV6-5 to TRBJ2-1; TRBD2 aligns across 8 bases. CDR3 length: 13 amino acids. The germline CDR1 and CDR2 sequences are MNHEY and SVGAGI. J gave up 6 bases and V 5 bases, and 3 bases lay outside the gene matches. CDR3 loop: CASSTSGPNEQFF. DNA for the CDR3: TGTGCCAGCAGTACTAGCGGACCCAATGAGCAGTTCTTC.

This clone qualifies as medium-sized. The chain uses TRBV28 and TRBJ2-7, with a possible D match to TRBD2 (5 bases). The CDR3 runs 16 residues. The germline CDR1 and CDR2 sequences are MDHEN and SYDVKM. The V gene lost 5 bases and the J gene lost 3 bases, with 20 bases spanning the gap. For the CDR3, the DNA is TGTGCCAGCAGTCAGCAGGTTATTCACGGGAACTACGAGCAGTACTTC. This encodes CASSQQVIHGNYEQYF.

This clone was seen repeatedly, ten times or more. The CDR3 nucleotides are TGTGCCAGCAGCTTAACAGCTAACTATGGCTACACCTTC. Protein: CASSLTANYGYTF. The chain has TRBV7-2 and TRBJ1-2; D call uncertain. Trimming removed 2 bases from V and 0 bases from J, with 4 bases in between. Germline CDR1 SGHTA, CDR2 FQGNSA. The CDR3 loop spans 13 amino acids.